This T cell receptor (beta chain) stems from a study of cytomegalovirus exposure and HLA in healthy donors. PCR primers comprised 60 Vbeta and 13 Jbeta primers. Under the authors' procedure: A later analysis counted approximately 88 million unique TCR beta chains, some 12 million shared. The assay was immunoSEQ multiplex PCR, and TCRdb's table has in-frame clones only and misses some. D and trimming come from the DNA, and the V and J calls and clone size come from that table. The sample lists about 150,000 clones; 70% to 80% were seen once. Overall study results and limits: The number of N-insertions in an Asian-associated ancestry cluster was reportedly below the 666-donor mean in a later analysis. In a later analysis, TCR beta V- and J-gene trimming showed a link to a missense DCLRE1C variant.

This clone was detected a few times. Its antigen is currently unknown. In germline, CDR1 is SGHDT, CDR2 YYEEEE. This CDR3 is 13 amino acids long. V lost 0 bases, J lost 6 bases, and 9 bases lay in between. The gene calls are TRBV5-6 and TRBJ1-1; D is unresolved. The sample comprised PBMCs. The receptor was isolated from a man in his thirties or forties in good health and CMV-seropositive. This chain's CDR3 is CASSLGGIAEAFF. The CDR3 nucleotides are TGTGCCAGCAGCTTGGGAGGGATCGCTGAAGCTTTCTTT.